These T cell receptor beta chains were read from a single sample in a study of identifying expanded T cells in peripheral blood. Here immunoSEQ multiplex PCR was the method, and the copy in TCRdb shows in-frame clones only, minus some. Of approximately 110,000 clones in the sample, around 89% were seen once. Sequencing used blood. All receptors derive from a person between 18 and 70 years old in good health. Each CDR3 is given with its conserved first and last residue. The order of the fields is J gene, D gene, V gene, clone size, CDR3 length, CDR3 protein, CDR3 DNA. The D gene is left open where the match is weak. Clone size is given for some rows only: seen once, a few or many times, or a class if the clone is expanded.

J gene: TRBJ1-5; D gene: TRBD1; V gene: TRBV27; clone size: .; CDR3 length: 16; CDR3 protein: CASSRGPGGSNQPQHF; CDR3 DNA: TGTGCCAGCAGCCGCGGTCCAGGGGGAAGCAATCAGCCCCAGCATTTT
J gene: TRBJ2-5; D gene: TRBD2; V gene: TRBV19; clone size: .; CDR3 length: 16; CDR3 protein: CASGMARAGARETQYF; CDR3 DNA: TGTGCCAGTGGTATGGCCCGAGCGGGGGCCCGGGAGACCCAGTACTTC
J gene: TRBJ2-1; D gene: TRBD1; V gene: TRBV4-1; clone size: .; CDR3 length: 16; CDR3 protein: CASSQEGQGAVDEQFF; CDR3 DNA: TGCGCCAGCAGCCAAGAGGGTCAGGGGGCTGTGGATGAGCAGTTCTTC
J gene: TRBJ2-6; D gene: .; V gene: TRBV7-2; clone size: .; CDR3 length: 18; CDR3 protein: CASSISGTGFSGANVLTF; CDR3 DNA: TGTGCCAGCAGCATCTCCGGGACGGGGTTCTCTGGGGCCAACGTCCTGACTTTC
J gene: TRBJ2-7; D gene: .; V gene: TRBV12-5; clone size: .; CDR3 length: 16; CDR3 protein: CASGFGGGQVGSEQYF; CDR3 DNA: TGTGCTAGTGGTTTCGGGGGGGGACAGGTGGGAAGCGAGCAGTACTTC
J gene: TRBJ2-2; D gene: .; V gene: TRBV19; clone size: once; CDR3 length: 17; CDR3 protein: CASSIWGGRPGTGELFF; CDR3 DNA: TGTGCCAGTAGTATATGGGGGGGGCGTCCGGGCACCGGGGAGCTGTTTTTT
J gene: TRBJ1-1; D gene: .; V gene: TRBV11-2; clone size: once; CDR3 length: 14; CDR3 protein: CASSFLAANTEAFF; CDR3 DNA: TGTGCCAGCAGCTTCCTTGCGGCTAACACTGAAGCTTTCTTT
J gene: TRBJ2-1; D gene: .; V gene: TRBV11-3; clone size: .; CDR3 length: 15; CDR3 protein: CASSLGGGQYNEQFF; CDR3 DNA: TGTGCCAGCAGCTTAGGGGGGGGACAGTACAATGAGCAGTTCTTC
J gene: TRBJ1-5; D gene: .; V gene: TRBV4-1; clone size: .; CDR3 length: 14; CDR3 protein: CASSLEYSNQPQHF; CDR3 DNA: TGCGCCAGCAGCCTGGAATATAGCAATCAGCCCCAGCATTTT
J gene: TRBJ1-1; D gene: .; V gene: TRBV28; clone size: .; CDR3 length: 12; CDR3 protein: CASSFRNTEAFF; CDR3 DNA: TGTGCCAGCAGTTTTAGGAACACTGAAGCTTTCTTT
J gene: TRBJ2-7; D gene: .; V gene: TRBV7-7; clone size: .; CDR3 length: 13; CDR3 protein: CASSQRLEGEQYF; CDR3 DNA: TGTGCCAGCAGCCAAAGACTAGAAGGGGAGCAGTACTTC
J gene: TRBJ2-7; D gene: .; V gene: TRBV10-3; clone size: few; CDR3 length: 14; CDR3 protein: CATIKEGFAYEQYF; CDR3 DNA: TGTGCCACCATCAAGGAGGGGTTCGCCTACGAGCAGTACTTC
J gene: TRBJ2-5; D gene: TRBD1; V gene: TRBV10-3; clone size: .; CDR3 length: 14; CDR3 protein: CAIRDHGTEETQYF; CDR3 DNA: TGTGCCATCCGAGACCACGGGACAGAAGAGACCCAGTACTTC
J gene: TRBJ1-3; D gene: .; V gene: TRBV9; clone size: .; CDR3 length: 15; CDR3 protein: CASSPQLGFGNTIYF; CDR3 DNA: TGTGCCAGCAGCCCCCAGCTCGGGTTTGGAAACACCATATATTTT
J gene: TRBJ2-5; D gene: TRBD1; V gene: TRBV6-6; clone size: once; CDR3 length: 15; CDR3 protein: CASSRDRMGGETQYF; CDR3 DNA: TGTGCCAGCAGTAGGGACAGGATGGGAGGAGAGACCCAGTACTTC
J gene: TRBJ1-5; D gene: .; V gene: TRBV4-2; clone size: .; CDR3 length: 16; CDR3 protein: CASSQVSIGSNQPQHF; CDR3 DNA: TGTGCCAGCAGCCAAGTGAGTATTGGTAGCAATCAGCCCCAGCATTTT
J gene: TRBJ1-1; D gene: .; V gene: TRBV11-3; clone size: .; CDR3 length: 14; CDR3 protein: CASSLARTNTEAFF; CDR3 DNA: TGTGCCAGCAGCTTAGCGAGGACGAACACTGAAGCTTTCTTT
J gene: TRBJ2-3; D gene: .; V gene: TRBV7-8; clone size: .; CDR3 length: 13; CDR3 protein: CASSLGGLGSQYF; CDR3 DNA: TGTGCCAGCAGCTTAGGAGGGTTGGGGTCGCAGTATTTT
J gene: TRBJ1-4; D gene: .; V gene: TRBV30; clone size: .; CDR3 length: 11; CDR3 protein: CAWSVLGRTIF; CDR3 DNA: TGTGCCTGGAGTGTACTGGGTAGGACGATATTT
J gene: TRBJ2-3; D gene: .; V gene: TRBV7-8; clone size: .; CDR3 length: 14; CDR3 protein: CASSLVAPTDTQYF; CDR3 DNA: TGTGCCAGCAGCTTAGTGGCGCCCACAGATACGCAGTATTTT
J gene: TRBJ2-6; D gene: TRBD1; V gene: TRBV7-2; clone size: .; CDR3 length: 18; CDR3 protein: CASSTRDRGLTGANVLTF; CDR3 DNA: TGTGCCAGCAGCACGAGGGACAGGGGACTAACTGGGGCCAACGTCCTGACTTTC
J gene: TRBJ1-4; D gene: .; V gene: TRBV6-6; clone size: .; CDR3 length: 14; CDR3 protein: CASTTAPDYEKLFF; CDR3 DNA: TGTGCCAGCACCACAGCCCCCGATTATGAAAAACTGTTTTTT
J gene: TRBJ2-7; D gene: TRBD2; V gene: TRBV6-1; clone size: .; CDR3 length: 16; CDR3 protein: CASSDLRVAGDYEQYF; CDR3 DNA: TGTGCCAGCAGTGACTTGCGGGTAGCGGGAGACTACGAGCAGTACTTC
J gene: TRBJ2-3; D gene: .; V gene: TRBV5-8; clone size: .; CDR3 length: 14; CDR3 protein: CASSFFRGSNTQYF; CDR3 DNA: TGTGCCAGCAGCTTTTTCCGGGGATCCAATACGCAGTATTTT
J gene: TRBJ1-2; D gene: .; V gene: TRBV6-5; clone size: once; CDR3 length: 13; CDR3 protein: CASSFTPSGGYTF; CDR3 DNA: TGTGCCAGCAGTTTTACACCTTCAGGGGGCTACACCTTC
J gene: TRBJ2-3; D gene: TRBD2; V gene: TRBV7-8; clone size: .; CDR3 length: 17; CDR3 protein: CASSLAFRLADTDTQYF; CDR3 DNA: TGTGCCAGCAGCTTAGCTTTCCGACTAGCGGATACAGATACGCAGTATTTT
J gene: TRBJ2-2; D gene: .; V gene: TRBV27; clone size: .; CDR3 length: 13; CDR3 protein: CASTQVLTGELFF; CDR3 DNA: TGTGCCAGCACGCAAGTCCTCACCGGGGAGCTGTTTTTT
J gene: TRBJ1-2; D gene: .; V gene: TRBV5-6; clone size: .; CDR3 length: 13; CDR3 protein: CASSPDKNYGYTF; CDR3 DNA: TGTGCCAGCAGCCCCGACAAGAACTATGGCTACACCTTC
J gene: TRBJ2-1; D gene: TRBD2; V gene: TRBV4-2; clone size: .; CDR3 length: 22; CDR3 protein: CASSQDGLGGLAGASSYNEQFF; CDR3 DNA: TGTGCCAGCAGCCAAGATGGGCTGGGGGGACTAGCGGGCGCTAGCTCCTACAATGAGCAGTTCTTC
J gene: TRBJ1-1; D gene: .; V gene: TRBV28; clone size: .; CDR3 length: 12; CDR3 protein: CASSSRGTEAFF; CDR3 DNA: TGTGCCAGCAGTTCGAGGGGCACTGAAGCTTTCTTT
J gene: TRBJ2-1; D gene: .; V gene: TRBV9; clone size: .; CDR3 length: 15; CDR3 protein: CASNQRAGWGHEQFF; CDR3 DNA: TGTGCCAGCAACCAGAGAGCGGGGTGGGGGCATGAGCAGTTCTTC
J gene: TRBJ2-7; D gene: .; V gene: TRBV7-9; clone size: .; CDR3 length: 12; CDR3 protein: CAIQGIPYEQYF; CDR3 DNA: TGTGCCATCCAGGGGATCCCCTACGAGCAGTACTTC
J gene: TRBJ2-1; D gene: .; V gene: TRBV4-3; clone size: .; CDR3 length: 14; CDR3 protein: CASSSRRDHHEQFF; CDR3 DNA: TGCGCCAGCAGCTCCCGCCGGGACCACCATGAGCAGTTCTTC
J gene: TRBJ1-2; D gene: .; V gene: TRBV10-1; clone size: .; CDR3 length: 13; CDR3 protein: CADSRADNYGYTF; CDR3 DNA: TGCGCCGATTCGCGAGCGGATAACTATGGCTACACCTTC
J gene: TRBJ1-4; D gene: .; V gene: TRBV5-4; clone size: .; CDR3 length: 15; CDR3 protein: CASSLGGVANEKLFF; CDR3 DNA: TGTGCCAGCAGCTTGGGAGGGGTGGCTAATGAAAAACTGTTTTTT
J gene: TRBJ1-4; D gene: TRBD1; V gene: TRBV5-4; clone size: .; CDR3 length: 16; CDR3 protein: CASSLGQGPPNEKLFF; CDR3 DNA: TGTGCCAGCAGCTTGGGACAGGGGCCACCCAATGAAAAACTGTTTTTT
J gene: TRBJ2-5; D gene: TRBD2; V gene: TRBV18; clone size: .; CDR3 length: 16; CDR3 protein: CASSPRASGGQETQYF; CDR3 DNA: TGTGCCAGCTCACCTCGGGCCAGCGGGGGGCAAGAGACCCAGTACTTC
J gene: TRBJ2-7; D gene: .; V gene: TRBV19; clone size: .; CDR3 length: 14; CDR3 protein: CASSIFGSSYEQYF; CDR3 DNA: TGTGCCAGTAGTATTTTCGGCAGCTCCTACGAGCAGTACTTC
J gene: TRBJ2-5; D gene: .; V gene: TRBV21-1; clone size: .; CDR3 length: 14; CDR3 protein: CARRGGLNKETQYF; CDR3 DNA: TGTGCCCGACGGGGGGGCCTGAATAAGGAGACCCAGTACTTC
J gene: TRBJ2-7; D gene: TRBD1; V gene: TRBV6-5; clone size: .; CDR3 length: 15; CDR3 protein: CASTAGTGASYEQYF; CDR3 DNA: TGTGCCAGCACAGCCGGGACAGGGGCCTCCTACGAGCAGTACTTC
J gene: TRBJ1-5; D gene: .; V gene: TRBV28; clone size: few; CDR3 length: 11; CDR3 protein: CASSPNQPQHF; CDR3 DNA: TGTGCCAGCAGTCCGAATCAGCCCCAGCATTTT
J gene: TRBJ2-6; D gene: .; V gene: TRBV7-8; clone size: .; CDR3 length: 13; CDR3 protein: CASSLGVDSVLTF; CDR3 DNA: TGTGCCAGCAGCTTGGGAGTTGATAGCGTCCTGACTTTC
J gene: TRBJ1-3; D gene: .; V gene: TRBV11-2; clone size: .; CDR3 length: 15; CDR3 protein: CASSLTRNSGNTIYF; CDR3 DNA: TGTGCCAGCAGCTTAACGAGGAACTCTGGAAACACCATATATTTT
J gene: TRBJ2-3; D gene: .; V gene: TRBV19; clone size: .; CDR3 length: 14; CDR3 protein: CASSIMGDSDTQYF; CDR3 DNA: TGTGCCAGTAGTATCATGGGAGATTCAGATACGCAGTATTTT
J gene: TRBJ2-7; D gene: .; V gene: TRBV6-5; clone size: .; CDR3 length: 13; CDR3 protein: CASRVFAAYEQYF; CDR3 DNA: TGTGCCAGCAGGGTTTTCGCAGCCTACGAGCAGTACTTC
J gene: TRBJ2-7; D gene: TRBD1; V gene: TRBV6-5; clone size: .; CDR3 length: 14; CDR3 protein: CASSYAGTGYEQYF; CDR3 DNA: TGTGCCAGCAGTTACGCTGGGACAGGCTACGAGCAGTACTTC
J gene: TRBJ2-5; D gene: TRBD2; V gene: TRBV5-4; clone size: .; CDR3 length: 16; CDR3 protein: CASSLLPRGKQETQYF; CDR3 DNA: TGTGCCAGCAGCTTACTTCCGCGGGGGAAACAAGAGACCCAGTACTTC
J gene: TRBJ2-5; D gene: TRBD1; V gene: TRBV9; clone size: .; CDR3 length: 15; CDR3 protein: CASSEWDRTQETQYF; CDR3 DNA: TGTGCCAGCAGCGAGTGGGACAGGACCCAAGAGACCCAGTACTTC
J gene: TRBJ1-1; D gene: .; V gene: TRBV6-6; clone size: .; CDR3 length: 12; CDR3 protein: CASSYWITEAFF; CDR3 DNA: TGTGCCAGCAGTTACTGGATCACTGAAGCTTTCTTT
J gene: TRBJ1-5; D gene: .; V gene: TRBV19; clone size: few; CDR3 length: 12; CDR3 protein: CASSGAGQPQHF; CDR3 DNA: TGTGCCAGTAGTGGGGCTGGACAGCCCCAGCATTTT
J gene: TRBJ2-5; D gene: .; V gene: TRBV11-3; clone size: .; CDR3 length: 16; CDR3 protein: CASSPRGLRLAGQQYF; CDR3 DNA: TGTGCCAGCAGCCCCCGGGGGCTCAGACTTGCCGGCCAACAGTACTTC
J gene: TRBJ2-4; D gene: TRBD2; V gene: TRBV6-7; clone size: .; CDR3 length: 19; CDR3 protein: CASSYSLAGGPEAKNIQYF; CDR3 DNA: TGTGCCAGCAGTTACTCTTTAGCGGGGGGGCCCGAAGCCAAAAACATTCAGTACTTC
J gene: TRBJ2-7; D gene: TRBD2; V gene: TRBV5-4; clone size: .; CDR3 length: 16; CDR3 protein: CASSPKTSGEVYEQYF; CDR3 DNA: TGTGCCAGCAGCCCTAAGACTAGCGGGGAAGTCTACGAGCAGTACTTC
J gene: TRBJ2-2; D gene: TRBD2; V gene: TRBV28; clone size: .; CDR3 length: 17; CDR3 protein: CASSLPTSGTNTGELFF; CDR3 DNA: TGTGCCAGCAGTTTACCGACTAGCGGGACGAACACCGGGGAGCTGTTTTTT
J gene: TRBJ2-1; D gene: .; V gene: TRBV2; clone size: .; CDR3 length: 11; CDR3 protein: CASSIYNEQFF; CDR3 DNA: TGTGCCAGCAGTATTTACAATGAGCAGTTCTTC
J gene: TRBJ1-1; D gene: TRBD1; V gene: TRBV28; clone size: .; CDR3 length: 16; CDR3 protein: CASSRDSGADHTEAFF; CDR3 DNA: TGTGCCAGCAGTCGGGACAGTGGGGCGGATCACACTGAAGCTTTCTTT
J gene: TRBJ2-7; D gene: TRBD1; V gene: TRBV7-8; clone size: once; CDR3 length: 13; CDR3 protein: CASSWDSSYEQYF; CDR3 DNA: TGTGCCAGCAGTTGGGACAGCTCCTACGAGCAGTACTTC
J gene: TRBJ1-4; D gene: TRBD1; V gene: TRBV29-1; clone size: .; CDR3 length: 14; CDR3 protein: CSGRGGQWNEKLFF; CDR3 DNA: TGCAGCGGACGAGGGGGACAGTGGAATGAAAAACTGTTTTTT
J gene: TRBJ1-1; D gene: TRBD1; V gene: TRBV13; clone size: .; CDR3 length: 12; CDR3 protein: CASSQDRSKAFF; CDR3 DNA: TGTGCCAGCAGCCAGGACAGGAGTAAAGCTTTCTTT
J gene: TRBJ2-5; D gene: .; V gene: TRBV5-1; clone size: .; CDR3 length: 14; CDR3 protein: CASCSGNTRETQYF; CDR3 DNA: TGCGCCAGCTGCTCAGGGAATACGAGAGAGACCCAGTACTTC